The clone carrying this T cell receptor (beta chain) was observed many times. Its matching antigen is unknown. Amplified TCR beta CDR3 regions were obtained using RNA transcripts as template. HTBI primers were used in a first-round RT-PCR, which preceded a second-round multiplex PCR. TCRdb called the multiplex PCR reads again in MiXCR, with one record for every CDR3 protein. This sample has about 220,000 distinct CDR3 sequences, with approximately 21% found just once. The CDR3 is 15 residues long. Germline loops: CDR1 SGHRS, CDR2 YFSETQ. V was clipped by 2 bases and J by 5 bases; unmatched bases: 4. The record originates from a study of Graves' ophthalmopathy and Graves' hyperthyroidism. About the study: At initial diagnosis, peripheral blood was obtained, and this preceded any treatment. General observations from the study: The blood repertoire also included most expanded thyroid clonotypes above 0.001 frequency. The model predicted ophthalmopathy progression with 60% to 71% sensitivity and around 72% specificity.

What was sequenced was peripheral blood. J is TRBJ1-6 and V is TRBV5-1; 7 nucleotides agree with TRBD1. The receptor comes from a woman aged 45-60 years with Graves' ophthalmopathy. The CDR3 spells CASSFTGTDNSPLHF. CDR3 coding DNA: TGCGCCAGCAGCTTTACCGGGACAGATAATTCACCCCTCCACTTT.